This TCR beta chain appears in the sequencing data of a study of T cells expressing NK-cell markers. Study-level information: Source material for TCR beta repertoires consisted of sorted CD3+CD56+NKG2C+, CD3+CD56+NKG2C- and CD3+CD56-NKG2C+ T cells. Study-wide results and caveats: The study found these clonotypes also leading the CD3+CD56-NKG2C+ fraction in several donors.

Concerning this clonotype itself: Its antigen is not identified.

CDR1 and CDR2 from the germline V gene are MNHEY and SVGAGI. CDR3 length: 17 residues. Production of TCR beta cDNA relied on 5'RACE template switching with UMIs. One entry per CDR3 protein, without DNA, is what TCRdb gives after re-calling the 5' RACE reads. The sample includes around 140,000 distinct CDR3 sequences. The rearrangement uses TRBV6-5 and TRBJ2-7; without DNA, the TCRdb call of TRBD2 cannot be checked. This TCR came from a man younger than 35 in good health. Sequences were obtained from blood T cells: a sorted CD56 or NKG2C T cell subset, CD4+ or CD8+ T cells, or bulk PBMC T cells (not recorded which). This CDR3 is CASSYFPTSGKYYEQYF.